The present TCR beta chain was sequenced within a study of blood T cell repertoires in COVID-19. Looking at the study overall: COVID-19 samples from acute and convalescent phases originated in the United States, Italy and Spain.

Participant reports of clinical history set cohort assignment. Using immunoSEQ multiplex PCR, the repertoire was profiled, and TCRdb retains in-frame clones only, with some absent. Among around 250,000 clones listed, approximately 89% were seen once. CDR3 length: 13 residues. Per germline, CDR1 LGHNT and CDR2 FRNRAP. Trimming cost V 4 bases and J 5 bases, with 11 bases left between them. The chain links TRBV12-5 to TRBJ2-5; TRBD1 is a possible D gene (5 bases). The clonotype was recovered from a man aged 35 to 55 who had been exposed to COVID-19. The source material was PBMCs or T cells enriched from blood (not recorded which). The CDR3 is CASGSRAGETQYF. The CDR3 bases are TGTGCTAGTGGTTCCAGGGCCGGGGAGACCCAGTACTTC. Complete variable domain (other parts from reference TRBV12-5 and TRBJ2-5): DARVTQTPRHKVTEMGQEVTMRCQPILGHNTVFWYRQTMMQGLELLAYFRNRAPLDDSGMPKDRFSAEMPDATLATLKIQPSEPRDSAVYFCASGSRAGETQYFGPGTRLLVL.